This TCR beta chain comes out of a study of shared clonotypes between healthy human individuals (TCRdb year 2020). In terms of the full investigation: A couple of women and three men aged 18 to 49 years were included in the cohort. Per donor, three plates each were used for CD4 naive and CD4 memory, two for CD8 naive, and one for CD8 memory. To estimate repertoire size and how much clonotype sharing occurs between individuals, the study deeply sequenced the blood TCR repertoires of roughly 5 healthy adults. To increase sequencing depth and limit assay-specific biases, TCR repertoire library preparation and sequencing were carried out by different laboratories using diverse techniques. Each donor's leukapheresis produced roughly between roughly 0.9 and 8.9 billion PBMCs. The investigation overall reported the following: Even with the large sequencing depth, rarefaction of the sorted-subset datasets indicated that sequencing was incomplete. Because the study included only a small number of donors, the genetic and exposure-history diversity represented was limited. Sampling was restricted to blood, and TCR repertoires in tissue are likely to differ from TCR repertoires in blood. Pairwise subsampling indicated that sequencing depth was expected to affect the degree of clonotype sharing among donors. About 5% of naive CD4, 3.5% of naive CD8, 2% to 2.5% of memory CD4, and 0.35% to 0.4% of memory CD8 clonotypes were shared across several donors. Compared with non-shared clonotypes, clonotypes shared by all four sorted-subset donors had higher generation probabilities. Estimated clonotype richness was generally larger for naive than for memory subsets.

CDR1 and CDR2 are read off the germline V gene (reference sequence) as PRHDT and FYEKMQ. The CDR3 sequence holds 15 residues, the cysteine and phenylalanine included. The kept DNA is CDR3 alone, 45 bases in frame from the first base. V is cut by 5 bases and J by 1 base, and the space between the germline ends is 13 bases. TCR CDR3 regions were amplified from genomic DNA by multiplex PCR using the deep immunoSEQ assay. Extracted genomic DNA from each cell subset was distributed evenly across all wells of several immunoSEQ 96-well plates, and each plate was treated as a replicate. For sorted subsets, each replicate PCR was loaded with about 0.2 ug genomic DNA, equivalent to 30,000 to 35,000 T cell genomes. The purified libraries were quantified using a Qubit 3.0 fluorometer, sized with a Bioanalyzer 2100, and then quantified again using the KAPA Library Quantification kit. Every immunoSEQ 96-well plate was sequenced on a dedicated single-read 150-cycle Illumina NextSeq 550 flow cell. In the paper's pipeline: Because the immunoSEQ output held only junctional sequences and lacked quality scores, the filtering could not match the filtering applied to full-length reads. To assign V/J genes and CDR3, sequences were annotated against IMGT germline references using PyIR, a Python wrapper for IgBLAST v1.9. Reads were removed for weak V/J assignments (E-value above 1e-6), missing CDR3, stop codons, out-of-frame junctions, or ambiguous translated residues. A V3J clonotype was defined by an identical inferred V gene, J gene, and CDR3 amino acid sequence. Percentage overlap between repertoires was computed as shared unique clonotypes divided by the size of the smaller repertoire. Three approaches were used to assess repertoire richness: RTK rarefaction, the Chao1 estimator, and Recon v2.1 estimates of unobserved clonotypes. Generation probabilities for all TCRbeta clonotypes obtained by the gDNA method from a few donors were computed using OLGA. Here the immuneACCESS table is served through TCRdb, limited to in-frame sequences with V and J called. Missing clones are a known gap in these copies; in checked studies unresolved V genes cover under half, and the rest lacks a known reason. For V, J and clone size, that table is used; D and trimming come from the DNA. The sample table records roughly 2,000,000 clones; around 95% of these occur just once. The leading ten clones occupy 1.5% to 2% of the sample.

For the CD8 naive samples, CD45RO-negative cells were positively selected for CCR7, yielding a CD45RA+CCR7+ population from which TemRA cells were excluded. Donors were healthy HIV-negative adults with no recently reported acute infections or vaccinations. All donors were Caucasian adults living in Nashville, Tennessee, USA. Blood was obtained by leukapheresis, after which PBMCs were separated by Ficoll-Histopaque density gradient centrifugation and cryopreserved in liquid nitrogen vapor phase. Analytical flow cytometry was used to check the purity and quantity of each magnetically sorted T cell population. Genomic DNA was isolated from every sorted fraction and measured by UV absorbance on a Nanodrop 2000c. With regard to this clone: No antigen is known for it. No per-base quality is available; no much larger clone lies one base away.

The sequence derives from a man aged 18 to 30 in good health. Some clones in this sample may be carry-over from other donors' samples. Sequencing used naive CD8+ T cells from PBMCs. The cell subset or site label, read with the paper, signifies: CD45RA+CCR7+. The rearranged chain carries TRBV13 and TRBJ2-3; a weak D assignment points to TRBD1 (6 bases agree). The CDR3 reads as follows: CASSLWTVRTDTQYF. Read as DNA, the sequence is TGTGCCAGCAGCCTATGGACAGTTCGCACAGATACGCAGTATTTT.